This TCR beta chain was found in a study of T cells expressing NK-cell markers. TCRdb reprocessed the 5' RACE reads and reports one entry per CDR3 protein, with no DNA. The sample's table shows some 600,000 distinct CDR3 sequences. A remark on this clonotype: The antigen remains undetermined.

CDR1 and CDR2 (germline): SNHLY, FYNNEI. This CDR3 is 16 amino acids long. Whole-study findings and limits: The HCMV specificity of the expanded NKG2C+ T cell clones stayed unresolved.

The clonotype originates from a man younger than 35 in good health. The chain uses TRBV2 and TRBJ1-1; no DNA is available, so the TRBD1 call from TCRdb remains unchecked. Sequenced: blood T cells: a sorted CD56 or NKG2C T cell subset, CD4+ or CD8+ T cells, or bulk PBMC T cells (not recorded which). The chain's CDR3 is CASSVGAGQGNTEAFF.